Listed here are 19 T cell receptor beta chains from one sample, sequenced in a study of cytomegalovirus exposure and HLA in healthy donors. Both 60 Vbeta primers and 13 Jbeta primers went into the PCR. The data were produced by immunoSEQ multiplex PCR, yet TCRdb's version contains in-frame clones alone and is incomplete. In the table there are about 190,000 clones, 84% of which are singletons. Sequenced input: PBMCs. These receptors came from a boy between 5 and 17 years old in good health and CMV-seronegative.

The rearrangement uses TRBV19 and TRBJ1-6, with D unclear. This CDR3 comprises 13 residues. In germline, CDR1 is LNHDA, CDR2 SQIVND (reference sequence). With 3 bases removed from V and 13 bases from J, the gap between germline ends came to 13 bases. CDR3 nucleotide sequence: TGTGCCAGTAGTATGGACTCATGGACCCCCCTCCACTTT. It is translated as CASSMDSWTPLHF.

This clone was seen just once. The rearrangement uses TRBV6-1 and TRBJ2-5; 7 bases are a match to TRBD2. The V gene end was trimmed by 2 bases and the J gene end by 5 bases; junction bases not matched to a gene: 14. This CDR3 is built from 17 residues. Looked up from germline, CDR1 is MNHNS and CDR2 is SASEGT. CDR3 DNA sequence: TGTGCCAGCAGTGAATGGAAGGGAGGGAGCGGTTTGGAGACCCAGTACTTC. This sequence encodes CASSEWKGGSGLETQYF.

The V and J genes are TRBV7-6 and TRBJ1-2, with 10 bases lining up with TRBD1. This CDR3 comprises 11 residues. Per the germline V gene, CDR1 is SGHVS and CDR2 is FNYEAQ. V lost 8 bases, J lost 14 bases, and 8 bases stayed unmatched. In DNA form, the CDR3 reads TGTGCCAGCGGGACAGGGGAGGTGGAGACCTTC. This encodes CASGTGEVETF.

V is TRBV7-9 and J is TRBJ2-7, with TRBD1 matching 8 bases. The trim removed 1 base at V and 5 bases at J, leaving 7 bases unmatched. CDR3 size: 15 residues. Germline V gene sequence: CDR1 SEHNR, CDR2 FQNEAQ (reference sequence). The CDR3 is CASSLVQGARHEQYF. CDR3 nucleotides: TGTGCCAGCAGCTTAGTGCAGGGGGCGCGCCACGAGCAGTACTTC.

The chain is built from TRBV2 and TRBJ2-3; no clear D gene. V was shortened by 6 bases and J by 3 bases, with 4 bases between the two germline ends. This CDR3 contains 11 residues. Per the germline V gene, CDR1 is SNHLY and CDR2 is FYNNEI. The DNA of the CDR3 is TGTGCCAGCAGAACAACAGATACGCAGTATTTT. This gives the protein CASRTTDTQYF.

The V gene is TRBV25-1, the J gene TRBJ1-2, with 7 bases fitting TRBD1. This CDR3 contains 14 residues. Looked up from germline, CDR1 is MGHDK and CDR2 is SYGVNS. The junction had 11 bases not matched to a gene; V was cut back by 6 bases and J by 7 bases. The CDR3 spells CASSYLTGLGGYTF. For the CDR3, the DNA is TGTGCCAGCAGCTACCTGACAGGGTTAGGTGGCTACACCTTC.

J is TRBJ2-2 and V is TRBV7-2; D not certain. The germline V gene has CDR1 SGHTA and CDR2 FQGNSA. This CDR3 comprises 14 residues. V was shortened by 1 base and J by 4 bases, with 7 bases between the two germline ends. The CDR3 spells CASSLDRPTGELFF. In DNA form, the CDR3 reads TGTGCCAGCAGCTTAGACAGACCCACCGGGGAGCTGTTTTTT.

The chain links TRBV5-1 to TRBJ1-2; 8 nucleotides match TRBD1. There are 17 residues in the CDR3. Per the germline V gene, CDR1 is SGHRS and CDR2 is YFSETQ. V gave up 4 bases and J gave up 2 bases; unmatched junction bases: 13. The CDR3 DNA reads as TGCGCCAGCAGCCCTAGTACCGGGACAGGTGGGAACTATGGCTACACCTTC. Residues: CASSPSTGTGGNYGYTF.

The V gene is TRBV5-1, the J gene TRBJ2-2, with TRBD2 matching over 10 bases. Germline assignment: CDR1 SGHRS and CDR2 YFSETQ. The V and J ends lost 4 bases and 1 base, in that order; junction bases with no gene match: 4. This CDR3 has 16 residues. The CDR3 DNA reads TGCGCCAGCAGCCCCAGACTAGCGGGGAACACCGGGGAGCTGTTTTTT. Encoded protein: CASSPRLAGNTGELFF.

The chain recombines TRBV5-1 with TRBJ2-3; TRBD2 is a possible D gene (5 bases). This CDR3 spans 17 amino acids. V dropped 0 bases and J dropped 0 bases, with 14 bases sitting between them. Germline lookup yields CDR1 SGHRS and CDR2 YFSETQ. CDR3 in amino acids: CASSLAPGSPSTDTQYF. In DNA form, the CDR3 reads TGCGCCAGCAGCTTGGCCCCGGGATCCCCTAGCACAGATACGCAGTATTTT.

The chain couples TRBV28 to TRBJ1-5, with TRBD1 matching over 9 bases. In germline, CDR1 is MDHEN, CDR2 SYDVKM. Trimming removed 7 bases from V and 6 bases from J; junction bases left unmatched: 13. The CDR3 has 16 residues. CDR3 in amino acids: CASTPKGQGMSQPQHF. CDR3 coding DNA: TGTGCCAGCACCCCTAAAGGACAGGGGATGAGTCAGCCCCAGCATTTT.

The chain has TRBV7-2 and TRBJ1-2, with 8 bases lining up with TRBD1. The CDR3 contains 16 residues. In germline, CDR1 is SGHTA, CDR2 FQGNSA. The J segment lost 0 bases and the V segment lost 5 bases, leaving 8 bases of the junction unmatched. As DNA, the CDR3 is TGTGCCAGCAGCGCACCAGGACAGGGCTCTAACTATGGCTACACCTTC. Protein sequence: CASSAPGQGSNYGYTF.

The chain has TRBV10-3 and TRBJ2-7, with no clear D. Per germline, CDR1 ENHRY and CDR2 SYGVKD. The germline V and J ends were trimmed by 7 bases and 0 bases, with 7 bases remaining between them. The CDR3 runs to 12 residues. CDR3 sequence: CAIIPGSYEQYF. The CDR3 region has the DNA TGTGCCATCATCCCAGGCTCCTACGAGCAGTACTTC.

The V and J genes are TRBV29-1 and TRBJ2-2, with 8 bases lining up with TRBD2. Germline V CDR1 and CDR2: SQVTM, ANQGSEA. The CDR3 runs 14 residues. The V gene end was trimmed by 5 bases and the J gene end by 6 bases; junction bases not matched to a gene: 8. The CDR3 nucleotides read TGCAGCGTTACACGGGAGGGCCATCCCGGGGAGCTGTTTTTT. This codes for CSVTREGHPGELFF.

V is TRBV28 and J is TRBJ2-7, with 7 bases identical to TRBD2. With V trimmed by 8 bases and J by 0 bases, 7 bases remained unmatched. Germline V gives CDR1 MDHEN, CDR2 SYDVKM. The CDR3 consists of 14 residues. In nucleotides, the CDR3 is TGTGCCAGCCTTGGCGGGGGTAGCTCCTACGAGCAGTACTTC. This gives the protein CASLGGGSSYEQYF.

This chain links TRBV4-2 with TRBJ1-4; D unclear. CDR1 and CDR2 (germline): LGHNA, YNFKEQ. The CDR3 has 17 residues. V lost 2 bases and J 0 bases, leaving 13 bases between the germline ends. CDR3 sequence (DNA): TGTGCCAGCAGCCAACTACCCACCGCTACAACTAATGAAAAACTGTTTTTT. Protein: CASSQLPTATTNEKLFF.

This clone turned up a few times. V is TRBV7-9 and J is TRBJ2-3; 10 bases match TRBD1. J lost 6 bases, V lost 4 bases, and 7 bases had no gene match. The CDR3 is made up of 15 amino acids. Germline V lookup: CDR1 SEHNR, CDR2 FQNEAQ (reference sequence). For the CDR3, the DNA is TGTGCCAGCAGCTCCCGACAGGGGGCGTTGGATACGCAGTATTTT. It codes for CASSSRQGALDTQYF. The complete variable domain, with remaining parts taken from reference TRBV7-9 and TRBJ2-3, reads DTGVSQNPRHKITKRGQNVTFRCDPISEHNRLYWYRQTLGQGPEFLTYFQNEAQLEKSRLLSDRFSAERPKGSFSTLEIQRTEQGDSAMYLCASSSRQGALDTQYFGPGTRLTVL.

V and J are TRBV10-2 and TRBJ1-5, with TRBD1 identical over 7 bases. This CDR3 is built from 16 residues. In germline, CDR1 is WSHSY, CDR2 SAAADI. Trimming at V came to 5 bases and at J to 3 bases, leaving 10 bases not matched to a gene. The chain's CDR3 is CASSYGNGTDNQPQHF. The CDR3 nucleotides are TGCGCCAGCAGTTATGGGAACGGGACAGACAATCAGCCCCAGCATTTT.

The chain joins TRBV7-8 to TRBJ1-5; no clear D gene. V shed 5 bases and J shed 0 bases, with 14 bases lying between them. The germline gives CDR1 SGHVS, CDR2 FQNEAQ. The CDR3 contains 16 residues. The CDR3 sequence is CASSQTRGNSNQPQHF. CDR3 DNA: TGTGCCAGCAGCCAAACGCGGGGAAATAGCAATCAGCCCCAGCATTTT.